These 13 T cell receptor beta chains were sequenced from one sample in a study of spatial heterogeneity in lung cancer. The time point is: sample taken at primary tumor resection. Material for sequencing was whole RNA from tumor, nontumor lung or frozen PBMC, left unsorted. TCRdb re-analysed the 5' RACE reads in MiXCR, keeping a single row per CDR3 protein. This sample has tens of thousands of distinct CDR3 sequences; about 14% occur once, and the top ten carry 7.2%. Specimen: PBMCs, collected at surgery. The source of these receptors is a male donor with early-stage non-small cell lung cancer.

This chain uses TRBV24-1 with TRBJ2-6, with 11 bases lining up with TRBD1. The V segment lost 4 bases and the J segment 3 bases; nucleotides outside the gene matches: 7. Germline loops: CDR1 KGHDR, CDR2 SFDVKD. CDR3 length: 18 amino acids. The CDR3 here is CATSESGTGGRGANVLTF. CDR3 coding DNA: TGTGCCACCAGTGAGTCCGGGACAGGGGGACGTGGGGCCAACGTCCTGACTTTC.

The chain uses TRBV7-9 and TRBJ1-1; D ambiguous. The germline V gene has CDR1 SEHNR and CDR2 FQNEAQ (reference sequence). V was shortened by 1 base and J by 5 bases, with 11 bases between the two germline ends. The CDR3 length is 14 residues. The CDR3 nucleotides read TGTGCCAGCAGCTTAGAGGCTGGGATGACTGAAGCTTTCTTT. It is translated as CASSLEAGMTEAFF.

This clonotype occurred a few times. CDR3 sequence (DNA): TGCGCCAGCAGCCAAGATGGGACTACTCAAGAGACCCAGTACTTC. This translates into CASSQDGTTQETQYF. The chain recombines TRBV4-1 with TRBJ2-5; 7 bases align to TRBD2. The trim removed 0 bases at V and 2 bases at J, leaving 3 bases unmatched. The V gene's germline CDR1 is MGHRA and CDR2 YSYEKL. The CDR3 spans 15 residues.

This clonotype was found many times. This chain links TRBV4-1 with TRBJ1-2, with 12 bases lining up with TRBD1. Germline assignment: CDR1 MGHRA and CDR2 YSYEKL. After removal of 6 bases from V and 7 bases from J, the junction contained 9 bases not matched to a gene. The CDR3 covers 15 residues. CDR3 sequence (DNA): TGCGCCAGCAGGAGTACGGGACAGGGGGCTCGTGGCTACACCTTC. It codes for CASRSTGQGARGYTF.

The rearrangement joins TRBV5-6 to TRBJ2-2, with D perhaps TRBD1 or TRBD2 (6 bases each). CDR1 SGHDT and CDR2 YYEEEE come from the germline V gene. The CDR3 spans 15 residues. Trimming cost V 5 bases and J 5 bases, with 16 bases left between them. DNA of the CDR3: TGTGCCAGCAGTCCCCCGGGGGCAGAAACCGGGGAGCTGTTTTTT. Protein sequence: CASSPPGAETGELFF.

The rearrangement links TRBV7-9 to TRBJ2-7; D may be TRBD2 (5 bases). With 3 bases removed from V and 3 bases from J, the gap between germline ends came to 18 bases. CDR1 and CDR2 (germline): SEHNR, FQNEAQ (reference sequence). CDR3 length: 16 amino acids. The DNA of the CDR3 is TGTGCCAGCAGCTTTTTTTCTCTAGCTGGGGACTACGAGCAGTACTTC. This codes for CASSFFSLAGDYEQYF.

CDR3 sequence reads: CASSYDGAETQYF. CDR3 sequence (DNA): TGTGCCAGCAGTTATGATGGGGCAGAGACCCAGTACTTC. This chain uses TRBV6-2 or TRBV6-3 with TRBJ2-5; tentative D call: TRBD1 (5 bases). Trimming removed 3 bases from V and 4 bases from J, with 9 bases in between. The germline V gene has CDR1 MNHEY and CDR2 SVGEGT. The CDR3 loop spans 13 amino acids.

The chain recombines TRBV24-1 with TRBJ1-1; D may be TRBD1 (6 bases). The V and J ends lost 4 bases and 4 bases respectively, with 15 bases between them. The CDR3 length is 15 residues. CDR1 is KGHDR, CDR2 SFDVKD, per germline. The CDR3 nucleotides read TGTGCCACCAGTGACACTCGCACAGGGAGCACTGAAGCTTTCTTT. This codes for CATSDTRTGSTEAFF.

This clonotype was seen repeatedly, ten times or more. The chain recombines TRBV7-3 with TRBJ2-1; 9 bases are a match to TRBD2. This CDR3 has 15 amino acids. J was trimmed by 3 bases and V by 5 bases; bases with no gene match: 5. The germline gives CDR1 SGHTA, CDR2 FQGTGA. CDR3 sequence reads: CASSPGLAIYNEQFF. The CDR3 DNA reads TGTGCCAGCAGCCCAGGACTAGCGATCTACAATGAGCAGTTCTTC.

The chain links TRBV13 to TRBJ2-7, with D hard to call. The CDR3 is 17 residues long. Germline CDR1 is PRHDT and CDR2 is FYEKMQ (reference sequence). The ends were cut back, 5 bases at V and 6 bases at J, with 26 bases in the middle. The CDR3 DNA sequence: TGTGCCAGCAGCGAAGGCCAGCACCGGAGAGGTTTGCGCGAGCAGTACTTC. Amino acid sequence: CASSEGQHRRGLREQYF.

The V call is TRBV20-1, the J call TRBJ2-7, with D tentatively TRBD2 (6 bases). Germline V gene data show CDR1 as DFQATT and CDR2 as SNEGSKA (reference sequence). The CDR3 has 16 amino acids. V was cut by 0 bases and J by 0 bases, with 15 bases left in between. This CDR3 reads CSARDVGGRSSYEQYF. For the CDR3, the DNA is TGCAGTGCTAGAGATGTAGGAGGGCGGAGCTCCTACGAGCAGTACTTC.

The V gene is TRBV5-1, the J gene TRBJ1-5; 8 bases match TRBD1. The V gene end was trimmed by 0 bases and the J gene end by 6 bases; junction bases not matched to a gene: 5. In germline, CDR1 is SGHRS, CDR2 YFSETQ. The CDR3 sequence is 15 residues long. The CDR3 region has the DNA TGCGCCAGCAGCTTGGACGGACAGGGAACTCAGCCCCAGCATTTT. Translation: CASSLDGQGTQPQHF.

The table lists this clonotype with many counts. The chain combines TRBV18 with TRBJ1-1; TRBD1 might be the D (5 bases). The V end was cut by 1 base, the J end by 3 bases, with 12 bases between. Germline-derived CDR1 and CDR2 are KGHSH and LQKENI. CDR3 length: 15 amino acids. The CDR3 here is CASSPLGRGDTEAFF. For the CDR3, the DNA is TGTGCCAGCTCACCACTCGGACGGGGGGACACTGAAGCTTTCTTT.